This note documents a single T cell receptor beta chain sequence. This specimen comes from a study of blood T cell repertoires in COVID-19. Across the whole study: The cDNA or gDNA used as material had been derived from T cells, B-cell-depleted T cells, or PBMCs.

Repertoires were generated with immunoSEQ multiplex PCR, while TCRdb's copy carries only in-frame clones and drops some. Of around 200,000 clones listed, 85% to 90% are singletons. This receptor was taken from a woman aged 45-60 years with acute or convalescent COVID-19. Material: peripheral blood.

The CDR3 loop is CASSFFTGTNYEQYF. The DNA of the CDR3 is TGTGCCAGCAGCTTTTTTACAGGGACAAACTACGAGCAGTACTTC. This chain uses TRBV5-6 with TRBJ2-7; maybe TRBD1 (6 bases). V was cut by 2 bases and J by 3 bases, with 15 bases left in between. This CDR3 region has 15 residues. From germline, CDR1 is SGHDT and CDR2 YYEEEE.